The 22 T cell receptor beta chains reported below all come from one sample, sequenced in a study of cytomegalovirus exposure and HLA in healthy donors. The PCR contained 60 Vbeta and 13 Jbeta primers. The data were produced by immunoSEQ multiplex PCR, yet TCRdb's version contains in-frame clones alone and is incomplete. The table includes roughly 100,000 clones, about 80% detected once. The sample taken for sequencing was PBMCs. These receptors came from a man aged 45-65 years in good health and CMV-seropositive.

The genes are TRBV7-6 and TRBJ1-1, with TRBD1 as a possible D gene (5 bases). This CDR3 has 16 residues. Germline V gene data show CDR1 as SGHVS and CDR2 as FNYEAQ. V was pared by 5 bases and J by 4 bases, with 20 bases between. CDR3 nucleotides: TGTGCCAGCAGCACAGCTAGGGGAAAGGCAGCCACTGAAGCTTTCTTT. As protein: CASSTARGKAATEAFF.

The chain carries TRBV5-4 and TRBJ1-1; D call uncertain. Germline values: CDR1 SGHNT, CDR2 YYREEE (reference sequence). This CDR3 contains 15 residues. The germline V and J ends were trimmed by 0 bases and 0 bases, with 9 bases remaining between them. Here the CDR3 reads CASSLGAILNTEAFF. The CDR3 DNA is TGTGCCAGCAGCTTGGGTGCTATCCTGAACACTGAAGCTTTCTTT.

Of note for this clone: One end of the junction varies from germline; a read error may be responsible. Other nucleotide sequences from this sample produce the same CDR3. The chain carries TRBV14 and TRBJ2-7; D is unclear. Germline V gives CDR1 SGHDN, CDR2 FVKESK. The CDR3 contains 11 residues. CDR3 bases: TGCGCCAGCAGCCTTCGCTACGAGCAGTACTTC. It is translated as CASSLRYEQYF.

This sequence joins TRBV10-1 and TRBJ2-1; 7 nucleotides agree with TRBD1. The CDR3 extends over 13 amino acids. With V trimmed by 6 bases and J by 9 bases, 8 bases remained unmatched. The germline gives CDR1 WNHNN, CDR2 SYGVQD (reference sequence). This CDR3 reads CASRPDRVGEQFF. CDR3 DNA: TGCGCCAGCAGACCCGACAGGGTGGGTGAGCAGTTCTTC.

This chain connects TRBV6-5 to TRBJ1-2; D is possibly TRBD1 (5 bases). CDR3 length: 13 residues. Between the trimmed V and J ends, which lost 6 bases and 4 bases, there was a span of 12 bases. Germline V gene data show CDR1 as MNHEY and CDR2 as SVGAGI. The CDR3 region has the DNA TGTGCCAGCAGCATTGACAGTGTCTATGGCTACACCTTC. Protein: CASSIDSVYGYTF.

V gene TRBV9 combines with J gene TRBJ2-5, with a possible D match to TRBD2 (5 bases). The J call may be wrong; the DNA end is better matched by TRBJ2-7. Germline CDR1 reads SGDLS; CDR2 reads YYNGEE. There are 14 residues in the CDR3. This CDR3 is CASSVGLAGYEQYF. The DNA of the CDR3 is TGTGCCAGCAGCGTAGGTTTGGCGGGCTACGAGCAGTACTTC.

This clone was seen once. The V gene is TRBV20-1, the J gene TRBJ1-2, with no clear D. V lost 1 base to trimming and J lost 3 bases, with 3 bases between them. This CDR3 spans 11 amino acids. Per the germline V gene, CDR1 is DFQATT and CDR2 is SNEGSKA (reference sequence). This CDR3 is CSARVDYGYTF. The CDR3 DNA sequence: TGCAGTGCTAGAGTCGACTATGGCTACACCTTC.

This clone was recorded only once. This chain joins TRBV7-7 and TRBJ2-7, with a possible D match to TRBD2 (5 bases). Germline loops: CDR1 SSHAT, CDR2 FNYEAQ (reference sequence). The CDR3 is 14 amino acids. Trimming stripped 5 bases from V and 1 base from J, with 12 bases between. Here the CDR3 reads CASSPGRGSYEQYF. CDR3 sequence (DNA): TGTGCCAGCAGCCCCGGCAGAGGGTCCTACGAGCAGTACTTC.

The count of this clone is one. The rearrangement joins TRBV6-4 to TRBJ1-5; D is perhaps TRBD1 (5 bases). CDR3 length equals 13 residues. Deletions cut 6 bases from V and 5 bases from J, with 11 bases between. The germline CDR1 and CDR2 sequences are MRHNA and SNTAGT. CDR3 sequence (DNA): TGTGCCAGCAGCAGGGAGGTGGATCAGCCCCAGCATTTT. Amino acid sequence: CASSREVDQPQHF.

This chain links TRBV7-2 with TRBJ2-1, with TRBD1 identical over 9 bases. This CDR3 spans 17 amino acids. V shed 5 bases and J 0 bases; nucleotides not matched to a gene: 8. Per germline, CDR1 SGHTA and CDR2 FQGNSA. The CDR3 region has the DNA TGTGCCAGCAGCGCACGGACAGGGGTCACCTCCTACAATGAGCAGTTCTTC. This translates into CASSARTGVTSYNEQFF.

The genes are TRBV15 and TRBJ1-5, with 7 bases aligning to TRBD1. The CDR3 sequence is 15 residues long. V trimming: 0 bases; J trimming: 7 bases; junction bases outside the gene matches: 6. Germline V CDR1 and CDR2: LNHNV, YYDKDF (reference sequence). The DNA of the CDR3 is TGTGCCACCAGCAGAGATGAGGGGGCTGGACAGCCCCAGCATTTT. Translation: CATSRDEGAGQPQHF.

The chain recombines TRBV7-8 with TRBJ2-3; TRBD2 might be the D (6 bases). This CDR3 contains 16 residues. CDR1 SGHVS and CDR2 FQNEAQ come from the germline V gene. Trimming cost V 1 base and J 1 base, with 12 bases left between them. This CDR3 is CASSLDGGFGTDTQYF. CDR3 sequence (DNA): TGTGCCAGCAGCTTAGACGGGGGATTCGGCACAGATACGCAGTATTTT.

This rearrangement joins TRBV27 to TRBJ1-5; 7 bases are shared with TRBD1. Germline V gene sequence: CDR1 MNHEY, CDR2 SMNVEV (reference sequence). The CDR3 extends over 13 amino acids. With V trimmed by 5 bases and J by 5 bases, 3 bases remained unmatched. The CDR3 DNA follows: TGTGCCAGCAGTGCCACAGGGGATCAGCCCCAGCATTTT. Translation gives CASSATGDQPQHF.

The chain joins TRBV6-5 to TRBJ1-3; TRBD1 might be the D (6 bases). The CDR3 has 14 amino acids. V shed 6 bases and J shed 0 bases, with 9 bases lying between them. In germline, CDR1 is MNHEY, CDR2 SVGAGI. The CDR3 protein is CASRTGSSGNTIYF. CDR3 DNA sequence: TGTGCCAGCAGAACAGGGAGCTCTGGAAACACCATATATTTT.

J is TRBJ1-2 and V is TRBV5-5; D is unresolved. Germline V gene lookup returns CDR1 SGHKS and CDR2 YYEKEE (reference sequence). Trimming pared 0 bases from V and 2 bases from J, leaving 8 bases between. The CDR3 spans 14 residues. The CDR3 is CASSLGESNYGYTF. The CDR3 DNA sequence: TGTGCCAGCAGCTTGGGGGAGTCAAACTATGGCTACACCTTC.

The rearrangement uses TRBV27 and TRBJ2-3; the D gene is possibly TRBD2 (5 bases). Trimming removed 5 bases from V and 2 bases from J, with 20 bases in between. There are 17 residues in the CDR3. Germline V gene lookup returns CDR1 MNHEY and CDR2 SMNVEV (reference sequence). CDR3 loop: CASSAPGIRFDTDTQYF. The CDR3 coding sequence is TGTGCCAGCAGTGCCCCCGGGATCCGATTTGACACAGATACGCAGTATTTT.

The chain couples TRBV5-1 to TRBJ2-5, with 9 bases aligning to TRBD2. Germline V gives CDR1 SGHRS, CDR2 YFSETQ. V was clipped by 3 bases and J by 5 bases; unmatched bases: 5. This CDR3 is built from 14 residues. In DNA, the CDR3 is TGCGCCAGCAGCTGGGGACTAGCTGGCGAGACCCAGTACTTC. Encoded protein: CASSWGLAGETQYF. The variable domain in full, with the rest retrieved from reference TRBV5-1 and TRBJ2-5, is KAGVTQTPRYLIKTRGQQVTLSCSPISGHRSVSWYQQTPGQGLQFLFEYFSETQRNKGNFPGRFSGRQFSNSRSEMNVSTLELGDSALYLCASSWGLAGETQYFGPGTRLLVL.

J is TRBJ1-2 and V is TRBV28; possibly TRBD1 for D (6 bases). Germline-derived CDR1 and CDR2 are MDHEN and SYDVKM. There are 14 residues in the CDR3. V lost 0 bases, J lost 6 bases, and 11 bases lay in between. CDR3 loop: CASSLWLGAHGYTF. The CDR3 bases are TGTGCCAGCAGTTTATGGTTGGGGGCGCATGGCTACACCTTC.

This clone has only one observation. The gene calls are TRBV19 and TRBJ1-6, with a weak D call TRBD1 (6 bases). The CDR3 length is 13 residues. CDR1 is LNHDA, CDR2 SQIVND, per germline (reference sequence). With 4 bases removed from V and 10 bases from J, the gap between germline ends came to 11 bases. CDR3 sequence (DNA): TGTGCCAGTAGTACAACAGGGATCTCACCCCTCCACTTT. As protein: CASSTTGISPLHF.

This sequence joins TRBV2 and TRBJ2-5, with 7 positions matching TRBD1. Germline assignment: CDR1 SNHLY and CDR2 FYNNEI. The trim removed 3 bases at V and 2 bases at J, leaving 6 bases unmatched. There are 15 residues in the CDR3. CDR3 protein: CASSDRGNLQETQYF. CDR3 coding DNA: TGTGCCAGCAGTGACAGGGGGAATTTGCAAGAGACCCAGTACTTC.

This clone has only one observation. The rearrangement uses TRBV4-2 and TRBJ1-2; 9 nucleotides match TRBD1. Trimming took 0 bases from V and 3 from J; bases not matched to a gene: 8. Germline-derived CDR1 and CDR2 are LGHNA and YNFKEQ. CDR3 size: 17 residues. The CDR3 protein is CASSQDWGQGGDYGYTF. CDR3 coding DNA: TGTGCCAGCAGCCAAGATTGGGGACAGGGAGGGGACTATGGCTACACCTTC.

The chain carries TRBV6-1 and TRBJ1-1, with TRBD1 matching over 9 bases. The germline gives CDR1 MNHNS, CDR2 SASEGT. J lost 2 bases, V lost 4 bases, and 8 bases had no gene match. The CDR3 contains 16 residues. The CDR3 region is CASSGWGTGINTEAFF. Written as DNA, the CDR3 is TGTGCCAGCAGTGGGTGGGGGACAGGGATTAACACTGAAGCTTTCTTT.